Listed below are T cell receptor beta chains from one sample, sequenced in a study of siplizumab effects on memory and regulatory T cells. Method: immunoSEQ multiplex PCR; TCRdb's copy keeps in-frame clones and lacks some. Here the sample spans over 70,000 clones, 95% being singletons. The sample consisted of CD8+ T cells sorted from blood. The receptors stem from a human donor in good health. CDR3s include the opening cysteine and the closing phenylalanine or tryptophan. Fields, in order: clone size, V gene, J gene, D gene, CDR3 protein, CDR3 DNA. D genes are given only for firm matches. Clone sizes are given selectively: once, few, many, or a class where the clone is expanded.

>once|TRBV5-4|TRBJ1-1|NA
CASSNPFAGSPTLNTEAFF
TGTGCCAGCAGCAACCCTTTCGCCGGATCCCCGACTTTGAACACTGAAGCTTTCTTT
>NA|TRBV6-1|TRBJ1-1|NA
CASSGPAGRTEAFF
TGTGCCAGCAGTGGCCCTGCAGGGAGGACTGAAGCTTTCTTT
>NA|TRBV7-9|TRBJ2-5|TRBD2
CASRHSGSPQETQYF
TGTGCCAGCAGGCATAGCGGGAGCCCCCAAGAGACCCAGTACTTC
>NA|TRBV27|TRBJ2-5|TRBD2
CASRRRLAGDPQETQYF
TGTGCCAGCAGGCGGCGACTAGCGGGAGACCCACAAGAGACCCAGTACTTC
>NA|TRBV6-5|TRBJ2-2|NA
CASLKGTGELFF
TGTGCCAGTCTCAAGGGAACCGGGGAGCTGTTTTTT
>NA|TRBV5-4|TRBJ2-7|TRBD1
CASSPGQGPYEQYF
TGTGCCAGCAGCCCGGGACAGGGACCCTACGAGCAGTACTTC
>NA|TRBV29-1|TRBJ1-1|NA
CSATKSLEAFF
TGCAGCGCCACCAAATCGCTTGAAGCTTTCTTT
>NA|TRBV27|TRBJ2-7|NA
CASSFGSPSSYEQYF
TGTGCCAGCAGTTTCGGGAGCCCCTCCTCCTACGAGCAGTACTTC
>NA|TRBV7-9|TRBJ2-5|TRBD1
CASSPKDRAQETQYF
TGTGCCAGCAGCCCCAAAGACAGGGCGCAAGAGACCCAGTACTTC
>once|TRBV28|TRBJ2-3|NA
CASSHDPSGDPYTQYF
TGTGCCAGCAGTCATGACCCCTCGGGGGACCCTTATACGCAGTATTTT
>NA|TRBV28|TRBJ2-5|NA
CASSHVADWETQYF
TGTGCCAGCAGTCACGTAGCGGATTGGGAGACCCAGTACTTC
>NA|TRBV21-1|TRBJ2-1|NA
CASAGDRSYDNEQFF
TGTGCCAGTGCGGGCGACAGGAGTTACGACAATGAGCAGTTCTTC
>NA|TRBV7-8|TRBJ2-7|TRBD1
CASSLVGQGAWVRSYEQYF
TGTGCCAGCAGCTTAGTGGGACAGGGGGCTTGGGTCCGGTCCTACGAGCAGTACTTC
>NA|TRBV7-6|TRBJ1-2|TRBD1
CASSAQIGQGVANYGYTF
TGTGCCAGCAGCGCCCAGATTGGACAGGGGGTAGCTAACTATGGCTACACCTTC
>once|TRBV14|TRBJ2-5|TRBD2
CASSQDFRTSGIQETQYF
TGTGCCAGCAGCCAAGATTTTAGAACTAGCGGGATCCAAGAGACCCAGTACTTC
>NA|TRBV5-6|TRBJ1-2|TRBD1
CASSWTGKIYGYTF
TGTGCCAGCAGCTGGACAGGGAAGATCTATGGCTACACCTTC
>NA|TRBV29-1|TRBJ2-2|NA
CSVEAPLTGELFF
TGCAGCGTTGAAGCGCCTCTCACCGGGGAGCTGTTTTTT
>NA|TRBV14|TRBJ2-7|NA
CASRAGYAYEQYF
TGTGCCAGCCGGGCCGGGTATGCCTACGAGCAGTACTTC
>NA|TRBV7-9|TRBJ2-3|NA
CASSLEWGASTDTQYF
TGTGCCAGCAGCTTAGAGTGGGGTGCTAGCACAGATACGCAGTATTTT
>NA|TRBV6-5|TRBJ1-5|NA
CASSDNSYNQPQHF
TGTGCCAGCAGTGATAACAGCTACAATCAGCCCCAGCATTTT
>NA|TRBV11-2|TRBJ2-1|NA
CASGIPAIASYNEQFF
TGTGCCAGCGGCATCCCTGCGATAGCGAGTTACAATGAGCAGTTCTTC
>NA|TRBV27|TRBJ2-3|TRBD2
CASSHPYTYTSGRAPPDTQYF
TGTGCCAGCAGTCATCCATACACCTACACTAGCGGGAGGGCCCCCCCAGATACGCAGTATTTT
>NA|TRBV13|TRBJ1-2|NA
CASSGRDKKSNYGYTF
TGTGCCAGCAGCGGACGGGACAAAAAATCTAACTATGGCTACACCTTC
>few|TRBV6-5|TRBJ1-2|NA
CAGRGAGGYTF
TGTGCCGGTCGGGGGGCAGGTGGCTACACCTTC
>NA|TRBV20-1|TRBJ2-7|NA
CSARDGNEQYF
TGCAGTGCTAGAGACGGGAACGAGCAGTACTTC
>NA|TRBV4-1|TRBJ2-7|NA
CASSQDQRTYEQYF
TGCGCCAGCAGCCAAGATCAGCGGACTTACGAGCAGTACTTC
>once|TRBV7-6|TRBJ2-3|NA
CASSETMGTDTQYF
TGTGCCAGCAGTGAGACCATGGGCACAGATACGCAGTATTTT
>NA|TRBV5-1|TRBJ2-7|TRBD1
CASSSETGTEEQYF
TGCGCCAGCAGCTCGGAAACCGGGACAGAAGAGCAGTACTTC